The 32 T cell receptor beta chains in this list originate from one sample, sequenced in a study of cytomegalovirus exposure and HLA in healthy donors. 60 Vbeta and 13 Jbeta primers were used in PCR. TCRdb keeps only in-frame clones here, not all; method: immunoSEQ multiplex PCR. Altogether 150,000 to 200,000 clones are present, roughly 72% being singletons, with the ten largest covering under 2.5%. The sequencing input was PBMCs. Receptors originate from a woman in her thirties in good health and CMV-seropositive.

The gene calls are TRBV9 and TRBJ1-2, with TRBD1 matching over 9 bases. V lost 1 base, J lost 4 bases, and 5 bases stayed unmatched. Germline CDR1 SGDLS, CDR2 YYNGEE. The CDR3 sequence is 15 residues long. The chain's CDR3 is CASSVTDRGGYGYTF. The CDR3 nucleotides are TGTGCCAGCAGCGTAACGGACAGGGGTGGCTATGGCTACACCTTC.

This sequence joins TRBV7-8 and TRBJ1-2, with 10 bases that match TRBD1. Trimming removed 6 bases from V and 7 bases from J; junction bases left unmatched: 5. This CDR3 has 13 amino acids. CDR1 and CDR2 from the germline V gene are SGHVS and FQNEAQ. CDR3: CASRPTGGSGYTF. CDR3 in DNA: TGTGCCAGCAGACCGACAGGGGGCTCTGGCTACACCTTC.

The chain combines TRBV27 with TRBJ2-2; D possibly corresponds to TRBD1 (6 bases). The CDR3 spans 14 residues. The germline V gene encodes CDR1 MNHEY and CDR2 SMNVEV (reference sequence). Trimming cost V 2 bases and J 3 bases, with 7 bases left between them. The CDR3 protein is CASSLGQYTGELFF. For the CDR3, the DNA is TGTGCCAGCAGTTTAGGACAGTACACCGGGGAGCTGTTTTTT.

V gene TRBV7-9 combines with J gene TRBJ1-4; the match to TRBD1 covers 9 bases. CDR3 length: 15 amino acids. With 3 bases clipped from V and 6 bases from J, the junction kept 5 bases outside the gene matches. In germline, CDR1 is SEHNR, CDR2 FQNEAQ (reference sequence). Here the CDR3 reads CASSLGDRVDEKLFF. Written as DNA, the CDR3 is TGTGCCAGCAGCTTGGGGGACAGGGTTGATGAAAAACTGTTTTTT.

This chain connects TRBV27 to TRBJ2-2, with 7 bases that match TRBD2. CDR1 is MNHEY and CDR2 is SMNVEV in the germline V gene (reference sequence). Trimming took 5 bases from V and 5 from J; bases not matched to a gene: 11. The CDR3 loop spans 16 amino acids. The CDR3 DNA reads TGTGCCAGCAGTCCAAAGCGGGGAGGGGTGACCGGGGAGCTGTTTTTT. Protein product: CASSPKRGGVTGELFF.

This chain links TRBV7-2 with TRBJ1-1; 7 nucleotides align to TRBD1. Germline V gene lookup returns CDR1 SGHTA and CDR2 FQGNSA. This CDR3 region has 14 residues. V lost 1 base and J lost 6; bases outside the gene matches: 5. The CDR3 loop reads CASSLDRGYPEAFF. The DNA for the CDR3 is TGTGCCAGCAGCTTAGACAGGGGATACCCTGAAGCTTTCTTT. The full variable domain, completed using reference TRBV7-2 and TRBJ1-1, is GAGVSQSPSNKVTEKGKDVELRCDPISGHTALYWYRQSLGQGLEFLIYFQGNSAPDKSGLPSDRFSAERTGGSVSTLTIQRTQQEDSAVYLCASSLDRGYPEAFFGQGTRLTVV.

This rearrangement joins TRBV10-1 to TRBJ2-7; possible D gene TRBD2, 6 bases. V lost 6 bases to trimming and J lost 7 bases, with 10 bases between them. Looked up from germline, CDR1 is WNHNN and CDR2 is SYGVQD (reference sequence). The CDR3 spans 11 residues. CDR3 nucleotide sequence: TGCGCCAGCAGCGGGGGTTTTGAGCAGTACTTC. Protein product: CASSGGFEQYF.

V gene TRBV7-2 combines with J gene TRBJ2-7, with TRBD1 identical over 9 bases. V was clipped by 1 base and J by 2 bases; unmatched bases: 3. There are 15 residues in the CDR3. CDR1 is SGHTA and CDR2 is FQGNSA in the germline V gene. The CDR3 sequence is CASSLGGQGPYEQYF. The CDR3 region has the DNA TGTGCCAGCAGCTTAGGGGGACAGGGCCCCTACGAGCAGTACTTC.

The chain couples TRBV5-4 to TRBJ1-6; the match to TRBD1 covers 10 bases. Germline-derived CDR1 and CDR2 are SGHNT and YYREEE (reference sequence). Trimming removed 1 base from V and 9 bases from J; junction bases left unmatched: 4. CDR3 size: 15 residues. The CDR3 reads CASSLRQGAGSPLHF. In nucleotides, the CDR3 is TGTGCCAGCAGCTTGCGACAGGGGGCGGGTTCACCCCTCCACTTT.

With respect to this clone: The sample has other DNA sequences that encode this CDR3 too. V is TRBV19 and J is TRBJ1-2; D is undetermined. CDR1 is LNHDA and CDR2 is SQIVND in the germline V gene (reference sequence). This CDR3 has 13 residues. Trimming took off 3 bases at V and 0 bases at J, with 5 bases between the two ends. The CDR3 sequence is CASSITPNYGYTF. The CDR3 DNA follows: TGTGCCAGTAGTATTACACCTAACTATGGCTACACCTTC. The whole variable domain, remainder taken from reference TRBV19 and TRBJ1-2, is DGGITQSPKYLFRKEGQNVTLSCEQNLNHDAMYWYRQDPGQGLRLIYYSQIVNDFQKGDIAEGYSVSREKKESFPLTVTSAQKNPTAFYLCASSITPNYGYTFGSGTRLTVV.

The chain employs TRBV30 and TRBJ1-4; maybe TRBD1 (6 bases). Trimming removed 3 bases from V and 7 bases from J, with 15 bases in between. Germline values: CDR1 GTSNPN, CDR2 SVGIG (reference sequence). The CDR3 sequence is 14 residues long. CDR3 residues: CAWRGHLGGEKLFF. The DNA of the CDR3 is TGTGCCTGGAGGGGACATCTCGGAGGTGAAAAACTGTTTTTT.

In DNA form, the CDR3 reads TGTGCCAGCAGCTTAGGCCCCCAGCGGGGGGGCAGGGATGAGCAGTTCTTC. This sequence encodes CASSLGPQRGGRDEQFF. The chain carries TRBV7-2 and TRBJ2-1, with TRBD2 identical over 10 bases. The V gene's germline CDR1 is SGHTA and CDR2 FQGNSA. The junction had 11 bases not matched to a gene; V was cut back by 1 base and J by 8 bases. CDR3 length equals 17 residues.

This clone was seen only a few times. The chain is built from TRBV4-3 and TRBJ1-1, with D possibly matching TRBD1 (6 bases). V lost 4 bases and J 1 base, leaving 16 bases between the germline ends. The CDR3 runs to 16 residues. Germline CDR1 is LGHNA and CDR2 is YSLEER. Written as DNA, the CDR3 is TGCGCCAGCAGCCTAAGATCGGACAGATGGAACACTGAAGCTTTCTTT. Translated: CASSLRSDRWNTEAFF.

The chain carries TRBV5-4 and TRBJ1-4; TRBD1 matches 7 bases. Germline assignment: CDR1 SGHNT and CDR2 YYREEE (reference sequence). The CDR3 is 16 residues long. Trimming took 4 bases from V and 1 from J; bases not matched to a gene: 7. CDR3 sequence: CASSQDREVTNEKLFF. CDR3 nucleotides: TGTGCCAGCAGCCAAGACAGGGAAGTAACTAATGAAAAACTGTTTTTT.

The CDR3 loop reads CASSSTGGASYEQYF. In DNA form, the CDR3 reads TGTGCCAGCAGTTCCACAGGGGGGGCTTCCTACGAGCAGTACTTC. The rearrangement links TRBV28 to TRBJ2-7; possible D gene TRBD1, 8 bases. In germline, CDR1 is MDHEN, CDR2 SYDVKM. V lost 4 bases and J lost 1, with 14 bases in between. CDR3 length equals 15 residues.

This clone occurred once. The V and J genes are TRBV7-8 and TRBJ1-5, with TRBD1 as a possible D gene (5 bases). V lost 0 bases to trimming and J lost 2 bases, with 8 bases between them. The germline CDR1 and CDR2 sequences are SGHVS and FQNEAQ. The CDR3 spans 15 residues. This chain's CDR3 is CASSLAGAGNQPQHF. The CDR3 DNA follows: TGTGCCAGCAGCTTAGCAGGGGCGGGCAATCAGCCCCAGCATTTT.

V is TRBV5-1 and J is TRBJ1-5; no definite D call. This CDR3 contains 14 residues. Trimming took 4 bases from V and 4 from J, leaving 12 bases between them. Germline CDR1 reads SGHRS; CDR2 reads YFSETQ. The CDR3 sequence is CASSPSDGNQPQHF. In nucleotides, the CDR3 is TGCGCCAGCAGCCCGAGTGACGGGAATCAGCCCCAGCATTTT.

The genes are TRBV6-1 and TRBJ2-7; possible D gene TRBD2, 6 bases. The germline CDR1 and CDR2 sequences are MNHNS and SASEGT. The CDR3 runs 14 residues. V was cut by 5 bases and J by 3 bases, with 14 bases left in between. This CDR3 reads CASSYSGRHYEQYF. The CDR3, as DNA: TGTGCCAGCAGTTATTCCGGGAGACACTACGAGCAGTACTTC.

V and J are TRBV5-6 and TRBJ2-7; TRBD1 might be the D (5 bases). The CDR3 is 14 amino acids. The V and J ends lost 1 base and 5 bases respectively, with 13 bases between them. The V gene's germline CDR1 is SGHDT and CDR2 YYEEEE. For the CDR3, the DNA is TGTGCCAGCAGCTTGATAGGGGTTCAGAACGAGCAGTACTTC. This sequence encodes CASSLIGVQNEQYF.

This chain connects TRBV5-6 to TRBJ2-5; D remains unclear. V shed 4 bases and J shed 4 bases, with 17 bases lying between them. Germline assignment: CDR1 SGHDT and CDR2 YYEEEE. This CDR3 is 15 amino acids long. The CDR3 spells CASSVSLVARETQYF. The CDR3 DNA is TGTGCCAGCAGCGTGAGCCTCGTAGCAAGAGAGACCCAGTACTTC.

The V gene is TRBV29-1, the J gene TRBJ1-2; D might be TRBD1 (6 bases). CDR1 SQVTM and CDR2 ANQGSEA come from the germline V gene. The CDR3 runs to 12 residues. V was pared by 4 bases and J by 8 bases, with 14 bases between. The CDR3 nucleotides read TGCAGCGTTGGAAGGGGGAGTACCGGCTACACCTTC. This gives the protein CSVGRGSTGYTF.

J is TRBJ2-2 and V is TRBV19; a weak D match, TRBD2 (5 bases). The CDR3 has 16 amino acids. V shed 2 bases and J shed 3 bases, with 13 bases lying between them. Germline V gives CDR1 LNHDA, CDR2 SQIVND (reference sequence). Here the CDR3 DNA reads TGTGCCAGTAGTATACGGGTGTTCGGGGACACCGGGGAGCTGTTTTTT. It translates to CASSIRVFGDTGELFF.

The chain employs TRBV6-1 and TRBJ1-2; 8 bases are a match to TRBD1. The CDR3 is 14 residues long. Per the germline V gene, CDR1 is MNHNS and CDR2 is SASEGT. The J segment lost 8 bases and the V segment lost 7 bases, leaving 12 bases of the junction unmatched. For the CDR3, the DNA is TGTGCCAGCACAAGGCCGGGACAGGCGATGGGCTACACCTTC. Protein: CASTRPGQAMGYTF.

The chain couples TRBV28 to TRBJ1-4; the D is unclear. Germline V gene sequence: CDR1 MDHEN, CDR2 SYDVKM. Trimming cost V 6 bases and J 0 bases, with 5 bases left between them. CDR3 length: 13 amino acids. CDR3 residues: CASSVATNEKLFF. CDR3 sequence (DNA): TGTGCCAGCAGCGTTGCAACTAATGAAAAACTGTTTTTT.

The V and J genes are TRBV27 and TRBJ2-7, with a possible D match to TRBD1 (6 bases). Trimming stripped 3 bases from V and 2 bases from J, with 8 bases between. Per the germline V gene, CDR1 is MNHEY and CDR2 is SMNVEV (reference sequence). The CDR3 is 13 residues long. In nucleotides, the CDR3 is TGTGCCAGCAGTTTTGCAGGGGCCTACGAGCAGTACTTC. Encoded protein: CASSFAGAYEQYF.

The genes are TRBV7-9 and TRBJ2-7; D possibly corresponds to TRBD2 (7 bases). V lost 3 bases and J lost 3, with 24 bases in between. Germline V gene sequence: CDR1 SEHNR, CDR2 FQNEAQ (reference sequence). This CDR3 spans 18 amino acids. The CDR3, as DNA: TGTGCCAGCAGCTTCCCGGGGAGGGGGGCCTTTAGGGACTACGAGCAGTACTTC. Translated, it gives CASSFPGRGAFRDYEQYF.

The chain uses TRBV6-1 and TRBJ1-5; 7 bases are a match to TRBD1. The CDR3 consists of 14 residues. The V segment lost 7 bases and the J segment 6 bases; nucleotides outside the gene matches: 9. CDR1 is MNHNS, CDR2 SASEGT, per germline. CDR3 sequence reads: CASTTSQGTQPQHF. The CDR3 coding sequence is TGTGCCAGCACGACCTCACAGGGGACTCAGCCCCAGCATTTT.

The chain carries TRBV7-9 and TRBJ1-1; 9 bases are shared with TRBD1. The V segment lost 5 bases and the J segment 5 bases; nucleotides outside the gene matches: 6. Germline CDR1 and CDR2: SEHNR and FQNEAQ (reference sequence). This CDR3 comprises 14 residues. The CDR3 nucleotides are TGTGCCAGCAGCAACACAGGGGGCGCGACTGAAGCTTTCTTT. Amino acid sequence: CASSNTGGATEAFF.

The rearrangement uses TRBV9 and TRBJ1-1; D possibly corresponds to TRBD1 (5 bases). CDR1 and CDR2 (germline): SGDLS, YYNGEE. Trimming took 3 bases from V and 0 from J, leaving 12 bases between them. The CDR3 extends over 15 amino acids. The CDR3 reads CASSARTDMNTEAFF. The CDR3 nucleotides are TGTGCCAGCAGCGCGCGGACGGACATGAACACTGAAGCTTTCTTT. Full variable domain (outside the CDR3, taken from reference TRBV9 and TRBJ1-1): DSGVTQTPKHLITATGQRVTLRCSPRSGDLSVYWYQQSLDQGLQFLIQYYNGEERAKGNILERFSAQQFPDLHSELNLSSLELGDSALYFCASSARTDMNTEAFFGQGTRLTVV.

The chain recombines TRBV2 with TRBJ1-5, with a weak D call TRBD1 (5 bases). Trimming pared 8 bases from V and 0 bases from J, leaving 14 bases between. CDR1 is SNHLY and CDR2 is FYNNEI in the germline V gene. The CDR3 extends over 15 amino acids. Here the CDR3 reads CASWGDPYSNQPQHF. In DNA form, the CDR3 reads TGTGCCAGCTGGGGGGACCCTTATAGCAATCAGCCCCAGCATTTT. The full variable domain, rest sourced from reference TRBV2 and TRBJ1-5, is EPEVTQTPSHQVTQMGQEVILRCVPISNHLYFYWYRQILGQKVEFLVSFYNNEISEKSEIFDDQFSVERPDGSNFTLKIRSTKLEDSAMYFCASWGDPYSNQPQHFGDGTRLSIL.

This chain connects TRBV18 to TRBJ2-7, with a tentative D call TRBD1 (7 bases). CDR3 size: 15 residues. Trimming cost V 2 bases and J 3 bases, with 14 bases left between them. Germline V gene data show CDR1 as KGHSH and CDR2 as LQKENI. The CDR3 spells CASSPAGQLDYEQYF. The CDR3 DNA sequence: TGTGCCAGCTCACCAGCGGGACAGTTAGACTACGAGCAGTACTTC.

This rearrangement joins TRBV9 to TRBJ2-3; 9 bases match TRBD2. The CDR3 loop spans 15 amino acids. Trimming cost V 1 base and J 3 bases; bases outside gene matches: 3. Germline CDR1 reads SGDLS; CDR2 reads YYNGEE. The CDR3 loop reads CASSVTSGSTDTQYF. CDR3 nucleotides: TGTGCCAGCAGCGTAACTAGCGGGTCGACAGATACGCAGTATTTT.